What follows are 23 T cell receptor beta chains derived from one specimen sequenced in a study of blood T cell repertoires in COVID-19. Some clones are missing from TCRdb's copy, which holds only in-frame ones; the method was immunoSEQ multiplex PCR. The sample carries tens of thousands of clones, around 90% recorded once. The sample consisted of peripheral blood. The receptors come from a man between 50 and 59 years old with active COVID-19.

V usage is TRBV18 and J usage is TRBJ2-5; perhaps TRBD2 as D (6 bases). Germline CDR1 reads KGHSH; CDR2 reads LQKENI. The CDR3 spans 15 residues. Trimming took 3 bases from V and 5 from J, leaving 16 bases between them. The DNA for the CDR3 is TGTGCCAGCTCACCCCGCGGAGGGGAGAGGGAGACCCAGTACTTC. Amino acids: CASSPRGGERETQYF.

This chain connects TRBV10-3 to TRBJ2-5; D is unresolved. V was cut by 4 bases and J by 1 base, with 10 bases left in between. The CDR3 sequence is 14 residues long. CDR1 is ENHRY, CDR2 SYGVKD, per germline. CDR3 residues: CAISGLGGQETQYF. CDR3 sequence (DNA): TGTGCCATCAGTGGATTAGGCGGCCAAGAGACCCAGTACTTC.

The chain is built from TRBV7-9 and TRBJ2-1; possible D gene TRBD1, 6 bases. The CDR3 is 14 residues long. The V end was cut by 7 bases, the J end by 4 bases, with 14 bases between. Germline V CDR1 and CDR2: SEHNR, FQNEAQ (reference sequence). CDR3 sequence: CASIILQGYNEQFF. In DNA form, the CDR3 reads TGTGCCAGCATAATATTACAGGGATACAATGAGCAGTTCTTC.

This clone was observed a single time. The rearrangement joins TRBV27 to TRBJ2-7, with D possibly TRBD2 on 6 matching bases. V was clipped by 6 bases and J by 7 bases, with 13 bases between them. CDR1 and CDR2 from the germline V gene are MNHEY and SMNVEV (reference sequence). The CDR3 has 12 residues. DNA for the CDR3: TGTGCCAGCAGGACCGGAGGGAGGGAGCAGTACTTC. It translates to CASRTGGREQYF.

This chain joins TRBV6-1 and TRBJ2-7; 7 bases align to TRBD2. CDR1 and CDR2 (germline): MNHNS, SASEGT. CDR3 length equals 17 residues. Trimming removed 4 bases from V and 6 bases from J; junction bases left unmatched: 18. The CDR3 nucleotides read TGTGCCAGCAGTGCGTACCTAATTTCGTCGGGAGGACGCGAGCAGTACGTC. Protein product: CASSAYLISSGGREQYV.

This clone was picked up one time. Relative to the germline gene, one junction end is altered; a read error may explain this. The chain carries TRBV6-2 or TRBV6-3 and TRBJ2-1; 8 nucleotides match TRBD1. This CDR3 comprises 13 residues. Germline assignment: CDR1 MNHEY and CDR2 SVGEGT. Written as DNA, the CDR3 is TGTGCCAGCAGTTACAAGACCGGGACAGGTAACGTCTTC. This translates into CASSYKTGTGNVF.

The genes are TRBV20-1 and TRBJ2-7, with TRBD1 matching 9 bases. The CDR3 spans 14 residues. CDR1 is DFQATT, CDR2 SNEGSKA, per germline (reference sequence). J gave up 7 bases and V 3 bases, and 10 bases lay outside the gene matches. The CDR3 is CSASPETGGREQYF. In DNA, the CDR3 is TGCAGTGCTAGTCCCGAGACAGGGGGGAGAGAGCAGTACTTC.

The gene calls are TRBV19 and TRBJ1-1; unclear D gene. Per germline, CDR1 LNHDA and CDR2 SQIVND (reference sequence). V lost 3 bases and J 8 bases, leaving 10 bases between the germline ends. The CDR3 is 12 residues long. The CDR3 DNA follows: TGTGCCAGTAGTATCGGGGTCTGGGAAGCTTTCTTT. This translates into CASSIGVWEAFF.

This sequence joins TRBV10-3 and TRBJ2-7; D ambiguous. CDR1 is ENHRY, CDR2 SYGVKD, per germline. V was shortened by 3 bases and J by 3 bases, with 3 bases between the two germline ends. This CDR3 is 11 amino acids long. The CDR3, as DNA: TGTGCCATCAGTGACAACTACGAGCAGTACGTC. The encoded protein is CAISDNYEQYV.

The J gene is TRBJ1-5, the V gene TRBV2; TRBD1 matches 7 bases. Germline CDR1 is SNHLY and CDR2 is FYNNEI. V lost 5 bases and J lost 2; bases outside the gene matches: 3. This CDR3 comprises 14 residues. The CDR3 DNA is TGTGCCAGCAGTCCGGGACAGCGCAATCAGCCCCAGCATTTT. Translating gives CASSPGQRNQPQHF.

V gene TRBV6-6 combines with J gene TRBJ1-5; TRBD1 is a possible D gene (5 bases). Germline CDR1 is MNHNY and CDR2 is SVGAGI (reference sequence). Deletions cut 6 bases from V and 8 bases from J, with 14 bases between. This CDR3 comprises 13 residues. This CDR3 reads CASSYGPGEPQHF. In DNA, the CDR3 is TGTGCCAGCAGCTACGGGCCGGGGGAGCCCCAGCATTTT.

This chain joins TRBV19 and TRBJ2-7, with 7 bases lining up with TRBD1. V dropped 3 bases and J dropped 1; count of bases not matched to a gene: 3. Germline CDR1 reads LNHDA; CDR2 reads SQIVND (reference sequence). The CDR3 covers 14 residues. As DNA, the CDR3 is TGTGCCAGTAGTATGGTACAGGGGTCCTACGAGCAGTACTTC. This encodes CASSMVQGSYEQYF.

This clone came up once. The rearrangement uses TRBV9 and TRBJ2-1; 10 bases line up with TRBD2. Germline assignment: CDR1 SGDLS and CDR2 YYNGEE. Trimming removed 4 bases from V and 0 bases from J; junction bases left unmatched: 10. CDR3 size: 18 residues. The CDR3 region is CASSPLASGGSSYNEQFF. The DNA for the CDR3 is TGTGCCAGCAGCCCCCTGGCTAGCGGGGGCAGCTCCTACAATGAGCAGTTCTTC.

This chain links TRBV9 with TRBJ2-1, with TRBD2 matching 7 bases. CDR3 length: 16 residues. CDR1 is SGDLS, CDR2 YYNGEE, per germline. The ends lost 0 bases at V and 6 bases at J; junction bases unmatched: 9. The CDR3 DNA follows: TGTGCCAGCAGCGTAGACCCCCGGGGGGATAGCAATGAGCAGTTCTTC. This codes for CASSVDPRGDSNEQFF.

V usage is TRBV4-2 and J usage is TRBJ2-1; TRBD2 aligns across 14 bases. V trimming: 1 base; J trimming: 7 bases; junction bases outside the gene matches: 3. The length of the CDR3 is 16 residues. Germline CDR1 and CDR2: LGHNA and YNFKEQ. The CDR3 loop reads CASSQAGTSGSNEQFF. The CDR3 bases are TGTGCCAGCAGCCAAGCCGGGACTAGCGGGAGTAATGAGCAGTTCTTC.

This sequence joins TRBV18 and TRBJ1-4; possibly TRBD1 for D (6 bases). CDR3 size: 19 residues. Trimming removed 6 bases at V and 0 bases at J, with 23 bases between. Germline V gene sequence: CDR1 KGHSH, CDR2 LQKENI. CDR3 nucleotide sequence: TGTGCCAGCTCGCTCGAAATAGTTGGGGGCCCCACAACTAATGAAAAACTGTTTTTT. This encodes CASSLEIVGGPTTNEKLFF. The full variable domain, its missing parts supplied by reference TRBV18 and TRBJ1-4, is NAGVMQNPRHLVRRRGQEARLRCSPMKGHSHVYWYRQLPEEGLKFMVYLQKENIIDESGMPKERFSAEFPKEGPSILRIQQVVRGDSAAYFCASSLEIVGGPTTNEKLFFGSGTQLSVL.

This chain uses TRBV5-1 with TRBJ2-2, with 11 positions matching TRBD2. V shed 3 bases, J shed 2 bases, and the junction held 9 bases outside the gene matches. Germline loops: CDR1 SGHRS, CDR2 YFSETQ. CDR3 size: 18 residues. DNA for the CDR3: TGCGCCAGCAGCTCCCGACTTAGCGGGAGGGGTAACACCGGGGAGCTGTTTTTT. Amino acid sequence: CASSSRLSGRGNTGELFF.

J is TRBJ2-5 and V is TRBV5-1; a weak D match, TRBD2 (6 bases). Between the trimmed V and J ends, which lost 6 bases and 7 bases, there was a span of 16 bases. This CDR3 is 13 amino acids long. Looked up from germline, CDR1 is SGHRS and CDR2 is YFSETQ. The CDR3 sequence is CASMMRDRGTQYF. CDR3 nucleotides: TGCGCCAGCATGATGCGGGATCGGGGGACCCAGTACTTC.

The sample holds a few counts of this clone. V usage is TRBV18 and J usage is TRBJ2-2, with 8 bases that match TRBD2. Trimming took 5 bases from V and 2 from J; bases not matched to a gene: 4. Germline V CDR1 and CDR2: KGHSH, LQKENI. The CDR3 covers 15 residues. CDR3 sequence: CASSITSGNTGELFF. Here the CDR3 DNA reads TGTGCCAGCTCAATAACTAGCGGTAACACCGGGGAGCTGTTTTTT.

This chain uses TRBV5-4 with TRBJ1-2; D is perhaps TRBD1 (5 bases). Germline CDR1 SGHNT, CDR2 YYREEE (reference sequence). The CDR3 is made up of 17 amino acids. Between the trimmed V and J ends, which lost 2 bases and 8 bases, there was a span of 25 bases. In nucleotides, the CDR3 is TGTGCCAGCAGCTTAGACGGCTTGCGGGGCCTAAGGGGCGGCTACACCTTC. It is translated as CASSLDGLRGLRGGYTF. The variable domain in full, with the rest retrieved from reference TRBV5-4 and TRBJ1-2, is ETGVTQSPTHLIKTRGQQVTLRCSSQSGHNTVSWYQQALGQGPQFIFQYYREEENGRGNFPPRFSGLQFPNYSSELNVNALELDDSALYLCASSLDGLRGLRGGYTFGSGTRLTVV.

CDR3 sequence: CASSVTGTGELFF. CDR3 nucleotide sequence: TGTGCCAGCAGCGTGACAGGGACCGGGGAGCTGTTTTTT. The chain has TRBV9 and TRBJ2-2, with TRBD1 matching over 7 bases. CDR1 is SGDLS, CDR2 YYNGEE, per germline. Losses at the gene ends were 2 bases for V and 5 bases for J; bases not matched to a gene: 0. This CDR3 is built from 13 residues.

The chain couples TRBV9 to TRBJ1-3; possibly TRBD1 for D (6 bases). From germline, CDR1 is SGDLS and CDR2 YYNGEE. The CDR3 has 15 residues. Between the trimmed V and J ends, which lost 2 bases and 2 bases, there was a span of 11 bases. The CDR3: CASSVSGGPGNTIYF. DNA for the CDR3: TGTGCCAGCAGCGTCAGCGGGGGGCCTGGAAACACCATATATTTT.

This clone was detected only a few times. The CDR3 loop reads CASSLGAGGINEQFF. The CDR3 DNA sequence: TGTGCCAGCAGCTTAGGGGCAGGGGGAATCAATGAGCAGTTCTTC. The chain couples TRBV5-8 to TRBJ2-1; TRBD1 matches at 7 bases. J lost 6 bases, V lost 2 bases, and 8 bases had no gene match. Germline lookup yields CDR1 SGHTS and CDR2 YDEGEE. The CDR3 spans 15 residues. The complete variable domain, with remaining parts taken from reference TRBV5-8 and TRBJ2-1, reads EAGVTQSPTHLIKTRGQQATLRCSPISGHTSVYWYQQALGLGLQFLLWYDEGEERNRGNFPPRFSGRQFPNYSSELNVNALELEDSALYLCASSLGAGGINEQFFGPGTRLTVL.